These 27 T cell receptor beta chains were all obtained from the same sample, sequenced in a study of T cells in Graves' hyperthyroidism and ophthalmopathy. Regions amplified from RNA transcripts were the TCR beta CDR3 regions. Initially, a first-round RT-PCR of the TCR CDR3 employed the HTBI primer set. Each CDR3 protein gets one entry after TCRdb re-called the multiplex PCR reads with MiXCR. The table records hundreds of thousands of distinct CDR3 sequences, 20% to 25% of them present only once. Sequenced material: blood. These receptors were obtained from a woman in her seventies with Graves' ophthalmopathy.

This clonotype was counted between two and nine times. The CDR3: CASSQESGAGTEAFF. The CDR3 DNA sequence: TGTGCCAGCAGCCAAGAGTCCGGGGCGGGCACTGAAGCTTTCTTT. V usage is TRBV2 and J usage is TRBJ1-1; a possible D gene is TRBD1 (5 bases). Germline assignment: CDR1 SNHLY and CDR2 FYNNEI. V was pared by 6 bases and J by 4 bases, with 18 bases between. This CDR3 spans 15 amino acids.

This clonotype occurred a few times. This chain uses TRBV3-1 with TRBJ2-7; the D gene is possibly TRBD2 (6 bases). The CDR3 runs to 11 residues. The V gene lost 11 bases and the J gene lost 7 bases, with 15 bases spanning the gap. Germline V gives CDR1 LGHDT, CDR2 YNNKEL (reference sequence). The CDR3 reads CASQEGREQYF. The CDR3 bases are TGTGCCTCACAGGAGGGCAGGGAGCAGTACTTC.

This clonotype was detected only a few times. The chain combines TRBV28 with TRBJ2-4; D may be TRBD1 (6 bases). Trimming took off 6 bases at V and 0 bases at J, with 12 bases between the two ends. CDR3 length equals 15 residues. Germline V gives CDR1 MDHEN, CDR2 SYDVKM. CDR3 nucleotides: TGTGCCAGCAGCTCCCAGGGGCTAGCCAAAAACATTCAGTACTTC. Its translation is CASSSQGLAKNIQYF.

The J gene is TRBJ1-6, the V gene TRBV7-8; D is ambiguous. Per the germline V gene, CDR1 is SGHVS and CDR2 is FQNEAQ. Deletions cut 5 bases from V and 7 bases from J, with 15 bases between. The CDR3 covers 15 residues. The CDR3 region has the DNA TGTGCCAGCAGCCCCCCCGGGGTGAGGAATTCACCCCTCCACTTT. Encoded protein: CASSPPGVRNSPLHF.

This clonotype was picked up a small number of times. The chain has TRBV27 and TRBJ2-1; 7 bases fit TRBD2. The CDR3 is made up of 14 amino acids. CDR1 and CDR2 from the germline V gene are MNHEY and SMNVEV (reference sequence). Trimming cost V 4 bases and J 12 bases; bases outside gene matches: 12. In DNA, the CDR3 is TGTGCCAGCAGTTCGGAATGGGAGGGAGTCGGGCAGTTCTTC. Encoded protein: CASSSEWEGVGQFF.

J is TRBJ2-5 and V is TRBV9, with D tentatively TRBD2 (5 bases). From germline, CDR1 is SGDLS and CDR2 YYNGEE. The CDR3 is made up of 13 amino acids. Trimming pared 2 bases from V and 5 bases from J, leaving 10 bases between. The CDR3 here is CASSVASWETQYF. The CDR3 DNA follows: TGTGCCAGCAGCGTGGCTAGCTGGGAGACCCAGTACTTC.

This clonotype was observed a handful of times. This rearrangement joins TRBV5-5 to TRBJ2-3; weak D call: TRBD2 (5 bases). CDR1 is SGHKS and CDR2 is YYEKEE in the germline V gene (reference sequence). The CDR3 length is 14 residues. The germline V and J ends were trimmed by 0 bases and 6 bases, with 11 bases remaining between them. The CDR3 coding sequence is TGTGCCAGCAGCTTGGAGAGGGCTCTGGATACGCAGTATTTT. It encodes CASSLERALDTQYF.

The genes are TRBV6-5 and TRBJ2-7; D is unclear. Between the trimmed V and J ends, which lost 0 bases and 2 bases, there was a span of 5 bases. The CDR3 runs 13 residues. Germline CDR1 and CDR2: MNHEY and SVGAGI. In nucleotides, the CDR3 is TGTGCCAGCAGTTACTCACAAGCCTACGAGCAGTACTTC. It encodes CASSYSQAYEQYF.

The V gene is TRBV9, the J gene TRBJ2-1; tentatively, D is TRBD1 (6 bases). There are 14 residues in the CDR3. V was clipped by 2 bases and J by 7 bases, with 13 bases between them. Germline V lookup: CDR1 SGDLS, CDR2 YYNGEE. The CDR3 protein is CASSVEPQGNEQFF. CDR3 nucleotides: TGTGCCAGCAGCGTGGAACCACAGGGAAATGAGCAGTTCTTC.

The chain carries TRBV6-9 and TRBJ2-3, with 8 bases aligning to TRBD2. Trimming at V came to 3 bases and at J to 4 bases, leaving 12 bases not matched to a gene. The CDR3 consists of 17 residues. Germline assignment: CDR1 MNHGY and CDR2 SVAAGI. CDR3 nucleotides: TGTGCCAGCAGTTACCTCTTGACGGGAGGGCCGGCAGATACGCAGTATTTT. It encodes CASSYLLTGGPADTQYF.

The chain carries TRBV18 and TRBJ1-1; no definite D call. The V gene's germline CDR1 is KGHSH and CDR2 LQKENI. V was trimmed by 3 bases and J by 1 base, leaving 9 bases between them. The CDR3 is 14 amino acids. The CDR3 region has the DNA TGTGCCAGCTCACCTTCCGCAGGGAACACTGAAGCTTTCTTT. Residues: CASSPSAGNTEAFF. Variable domain in full (rest from reference TRBV18 and TRBJ1-1): NAGVMQNPRHLVRRRGQEARLRCSPMKGHSHVYWYRQLPEEGLKFMVYLQKENIIDESGMPKERFSAEFPKEGPSILRIQQVVRGDSAAYFCASSPSAGNTEAFFGQGTRLTVV.

The chain links TRBV5-4 to TRBJ2-1; TRBD1 or TRBD2 may be the D gene (5 bases each). The CDR3 consists of 14 residues. The ends were cut back, 3 bases at V and 9 bases at J, with 16 bases in the middle. Looked up from germline, CDR1 is SGHNT and CDR2 is YYREEE (reference sequence). In nucleotides, the CDR3 is TGTGCCAGCAGCTCAGGGACGGTCCGCGGTGAGCAGTTCTTC. It specifies CASSSGTVRGEQFF.

This clonotype was seen ten or more times. The chain recombines TRBV28 with TRBJ2-1; TRBD2 matches at 12 bases. The CDR3 spans 15 residues. Germline V lookup: CDR1 MDHEN, CDR2 SYDVKM. V shed 5 bases, J shed 4 bases, and the junction held 3 bases outside the gene matches. CDR3 in DNA: TGTGCCAGCAGTGGAGGACTAGCGGGGTACAATGAGCAGTTCTTC. Its protein is CASSGGLAGYNEQFF.

Points on this clonotype: This may stem from a read error, because a much larger clone lies one nucleotide away. For the CDR3, the DNA is TGTGCCAGCAGTTCAAACCCAGATACGCGGTATTTT. Encoded protein: CASSSNPDTRYF. The J gene is TRBJ2-3, the V gene TRBV28, with D hard to call. Germline V lookup: CDR1 MDHEN, CDR2 SYDVKM. The CDR3 is 12 amino acids.

This clonotype was found many times. The chain recombines TRBV24-1 with TRBJ2-1; either TRBD1 or TRBD2 may fit D (5 bases each). CDR1 and CDR2 from the germline V gene are KGHDR and SFDVKD. There are 14 residues in the CDR3. V was clipped by 5 bases and J by 6 bases, with 13 bases between them. The CDR3 DNA reads as TGTGCCACCAGTGCATCGGGACGGGGCAATGAGCAGTTCTTC. Its translation is CATSASGRGNEQFF.

This clonotype was picked up a small number of times. This chain joins TRBV14 and TRBJ1-5; no definite D call. Trimming removed 6 bases from V and 3 bases from J, with 15 bases in between. CDR1 SGHDN and CDR2 FVKESK come from the germline V gene. This CDR3 spans 15 amino acids. The DNA for the CDR3 is TGTGCCAGCAGTCAACGGCTGGGATTCAATCAGCCCCAGCATTTT. Amino acid sequence: CASSQRLGFNQPQHF.

This clonotype occurred many times. The V gene is TRBV29-1, the J gene TRBJ1-5; TRBD1 aligns across 7 bases. There are 14 residues in the CDR3. Germline loops: CDR1 SQVTM, CDR2 ANQGSEA. Germline trimming cut 4 bases from V and 2 bases from J; bases unmatched to any gene: 5. CDR3 region: CSVGDRDGNQPQHF. DNA for the CDR3: TGCAGCGTTGGAGACAGGGACGGCAATCAGCCCCAGCATTTT.

This sequence joins TRBV5-1 and TRBJ1-5; 7 bases are a match to TRBD1. Germline lookup yields CDR1 SGHRS and CDR2 YFSETQ. The CDR3 has 16 residues. Losses at the gene ends were 0 bases for V and 5 bases for J; bases not matched to a gene: 8. Here the CDR3 DNA reads TGCGCCAGCAGCTTGGAGGCAGGGGGTATCCATCAGCCCCAGCATTTT. It specifies CASSLEAGGIHQPQHF.

V is TRBV6-1 and J is TRBJ1-6; possible D gene TRBD1, 5 bases. Germline V lookup: CDR1 MNHNS, CDR2 SASEGT. Trimming removed 5 bases at V and 2 bases at J, with 10 bases between. There are 15 residues in the CDR3. CDR3 sequence (DNA): TGTGCCAGCAGTTATGCAGGGCCCTATAATTCACCCCTCCACTTT. Translated, it gives CASSYAGPYNSPLHF.

V usage is TRBV20-1 and J usage is TRBJ2-7, with TRBD1 matching over 9 bases. The germline V gene has CDR1 DFQATT and CDR2 SNEGSKA (reference sequence). There are 17 residues in the CDR3. Trimming at V came to 0 bases and at J to 4 bases, leaving 13 bases not matched to a gene. As DNA, the CDR3 is TGCAGTGCTAGAGACTATAATCCGGGACAGGGATCGTACGAGCAGTACTTC. Encoded protein: CSARDYNPGQGSYEQYF.

In DNA form, the CDR3 reads TGTGCCAGCAGTTCAAAGACGGAATCTAATGAAAAACTGTTTTTT. This gives the protein CASSSKTESNEKLFF. This rearrangement joins TRBV27 to TRBJ1-4, with D unresolved. The germline V gene encodes CDR1 MNHEY and CDR2 SMNVEV (reference sequence). V lost 4 bases and J lost 3, with 12 bases in between. The CDR3 runs to 15 residues. The variable domain in full, with the rest retrieved from reference TRBV27 and TRBJ1-4, is EAQVTQNPRYLITVTGKKLTVTCSQNMNHEYMSWYRQDPGLGLRQIYYSMNVEVTDKGDVPEGYKVSRKEKRNFPLILESPSPNQTSLYFCASSSKTESNEKLFFGSGTQLSVL.

In this sample, this clonotype turned up a few times. J is TRBJ2-7 and V is TRBV6-2 or TRBV6-3; unclear D gene. CDR3 length equals 14 residues. V lost 0 bases and J 2 bases, leaving 8 bases between the germline ends. Germline V CDR1 and CDR2: MNHEY, SVGEGT. CDR3 DNA: TGTGCCAGCAGTTACTCTCGAGGTACCTACGAGCAGTACTTC. It encodes CASSYSRGTYEQYF.

V usage is TRBV9 and J usage is TRBJ1-5; D perhaps matches TRBD1 (5 bases). Germline assignment: CDR1 SGDLS and CDR2 YYNGEE. The ends were cut back, 4 bases at V and 1 base at J, with 12 bases in the middle. The CDR3 covers 15 residues. The CDR3 loop reads CASSPRGVSNQPQHF. The CDR3 nucleotides read TGTGCCAGCAGCCCCCGGGGGGTCAGCAATCAGCCCCAGCATTTT. Based on the CDR3 plus reference TRBV9 and TRBJ1-5, the full variable domain is DSGVTQTPKHLITATGQRVTLRCSPRSGDLSVYWYQQSLDQGLQFLIQYYNGEERAKGNILERFSAQQFPDLHSELNLSSLELGDSALYFCASSPRGVSNQPQHFGDGTRLSIL.

This clonotype was seen repeatedly, ten times or more. The chain recombines TRBV11-2 with TRBJ1-2, with TRBD1 matching over 9 bases. Germline trimming cut 5 bases from V and 4 bases from J; bases unmatched to any gene: 11. Germline V CDR1 and CDR2: SGHAT, FQNNGV. CDR3 length: 16 amino acids. The DNA of the CDR3 is TGTGCCAGCAGCGCCCCGGGACAGGGCCTTGTCTATGGCTACACCTTC. Its protein is CASSAPGQGLVYGYTF. Drawing the rest from reference TRBV11-2 and TRBJ1-2, the complete variable domain is EAGVAQSPRYKIIEKRQSVAFWCNPISGHATLYWYQQILGQGPKLLIQFQNNGVVDDSQLPKDRFSAERLKGVDSTLKIQPAKLEDSAVYLCASSAPGQGLVYGYTFGSGTRLTVV.

This clonotype was counted between two and nine times. The chain employs TRBV20-1 and TRBJ1-6; D unclear. The V and J ends lost 5 bases and 7 bases respectively, with 15 bases between them. This CDR3 is 14 amino acids long. The V gene's germline CDR1 is DFQATT and CDR2 SNEGSKA (reference sequence). The CDR3 protein is CSAYMTSGNSPLHF. The DNA of the CDR3 is TGCAGTGCTTACATGACAAGCGGGAATTCACCCCTCCACTTT.

This chain uses TRBV11-2 with TRBJ2-1, with 7 bases lining up with TRBD2. CDR3 size: 12 residues. CDR1 and CDR2 from the germline V gene are SGHAT and FQNNGV. With V trimmed by 1 base and J by 10 bases, 1 base remained unmatched. DNA of the CDR3: TGTGCCAGCAGCTTAGTACTAGCGGAGCAGTTCTTC. It is translated as CASSLVLAEQFF.

This clonotype was seen more than once but under ten times. The chain employs TRBV9 and TRBJ1-2; D perhaps matches TRBD1 (6 bases). Germline CDR1 SGDLS, CDR2 YYNGEE. V lost 2 bases and J lost 3, with 14 bases in between. This CDR3 is built from 15 residues. CDR3 in DNA: TGTGCCAGCAGCGTGAGGGGGGCAGATCACTATGGCTACACCTTC. Translating gives CASSVRGADHYGYTF. The whole variable domain, filled in from reference TRBV9 and TRBJ1-2, reads DSGVTQTPKHLITATGQRVTLRCSPRSGDLSVYWYQQSLDQGLQFLIQYYNGEERAKGNILERFSAQQFPDLHSELNLSSLELGDSALYFCASSVRGADHYGYTFGSGTRLTVV.